One sample yielded the 16 T cell receptor beta chains listed below, sequenced in a study of control samples from healthy donors and cancer patients. Clones were read by immunoSEQ multiplex PCR, and TCRdb kept only the in-frame ones, dropping some. Of about 120,000 clones listed, more than 75% are singletons. Sequencing input: blood. These receptor sequences come from a woman in her sixties or seventies in good health.

The chain is built from TRBV6-5 and TRBJ1-4; TRBD1 aligns across 9 bases. Germline lookup yields CDR1 MNHEY and CDR2 SVGAGI. The CDR3 spans 14 residues. With 4 bases clipped from V and 7 bases from J, the junction kept 4 bases outside the gene matches. CDR3 amino acids: CASSLGQGFEKLFF. CDR3 in DNA: TGTGCCAGCAGTTTAGGACAGGGGTTTGAAAAACTGTTTTTT.

The chain carries TRBV6-1 and TRBJ2-4, with TRBD2 matching 12 bases. The CDR3 consists of 16 residues. V dropped 4 bases and J dropped 1; count of bases not matched to a gene: 2. Germline-derived CDR1 and CDR2 are MNHNS and SASEGT. The CDR3, as DNA: TGTGCCAGCAGTGGTACTAGCGGGGGGGCCAAAAACATTCAGTACTTC. It translates to CASSGTSGGAKNIQYF.

The V gene is TRBV5-5, the J gene TRBJ2-7; D is perhaps TRBD1 (6 bases). Germline V CDR1 and CDR2: SGHKS, YYEKEE (reference sequence). Trimming left V 0 bases short and J 4 bases short, with 8 bases between. This CDR3 is 13 amino acids long. For the CDR3, the DNA is TGTGCCAGCAGCTTGGGGGGGCAGTACGAGCAGTACTTC. This encodes CASSLGGQYEQYF.

The chain uses TRBV19 and TRBJ2-7; possibly TRBD1 for D (6 bases). V was pared by 4 bases and J by 3 bases, with 10 bases between. This CDR3 contains 13 residues. CDR1 and CDR2 from the germline V gene are LNHDA and SQIVND (reference sequence). For the CDR3, the DNA is TGTGCCAGTAGTACCGGACAGTTCTACGAGCAGTACTTC. It specifies CASSTGQFYEQYF.

The chain combines TRBV6-5 with TRBJ1-5; D is undetermined. Germline V gene lookup returns CDR1 MNHEY and CDR2 SVGAGI. The CDR3 is made up of 13 amino acids. With 7 bases removed from V and 2 bases from J, the gap between germline ends came to 9 bases. The CDR3 coding sequence is TGTGCCAGCACGGATATGGGCAATCAGCCCCAGCATTTT. Its protein product is CASTDMGNQPQHF.

The chain employs TRBV6-2 or TRBV6-3 and TRBJ2-3; TRBD1 agrees at 7 bases. The length of the CDR3 is 15 residues. V lost 2 bases to trimming and J lost 7 bases; unmatched junction nucleotides: 9. Per germline, CDR1 MNHEY and CDR2 SVGEGT. The CDR3 nucleotides are TGTGCCAGCAGTTACGCTGACAGGGTGGGACATACGCAGTATTTT. It specifies CASSYADRVGHTQYF.

V usage is TRBV11-3 and J usage is TRBJ2-3; 9 bases match TRBD2. This CDR3 spans 18 amino acids. Trimming took 5 bases from V and 1 from J; bases not matched to a gene: 13. Germline loops: CDR1 SGHNT, CDR2 YENEEA. The CDR3 region is CASSRDNRASGGTDTQYF. DNA for the CDR3: TGTGCCAGCAGCCGTGACAATCGGGCTAGCGGGGGCACAGATACGCAGTATTTT.

The rearrangement uses TRBV7-9 and TRBJ1-6; a possible D gene is TRBD1 (6 bases). CDR1 and CDR2 from the germline V gene are SEHNR and FQNEAQ (reference sequence). The ends were cut back, 3 bases at V and 7 bases at J, with 10 bases in the middle. CDR3 length equals 14 residues. CDR3 bases: TGTGCCAGCAGCTTGGGGGGGGCGAATTCACCCCTCCACTTT. Protein sequence: CASSLGGANSPLHF.

The chain links TRBV3-1 (or the pseudogene TRBV3-2) to TRBJ2-7, with a weak D call TRBD2 (5 bases). V lost 4 bases and J 5 bases, leaving 21 bases between the germline ends. Germline V gene lookup returns CDR1 LGHDT and CDR2 YNNKEL (reference sequence). CDR3 length equals 16 residues. CDR3 sequence reads: CASSLRGGLIRNEQYF. In nucleotides, the CDR3 is TGTGCCAGCAGCCTAAGAGGAGGCCTTATCCGGAACGAGCAGTACTTC.

The CDR3 protein is CASSTKTAGAVSQPQHF. In DNA form, the CDR3 reads TGTGCCAGTAGTACCAAGACGGCCGGGGCGGTTAGTCAGCCCCAGCATTTT. V gene TRBV19 combines with J gene TRBJ1-5, with D possibly TRBD1 on 5 matching bases. V was clipped by 4 bases and J by 6 bases, with 22 bases between them. The germline V gene has CDR1 LNHDA and CDR2 SQIVND (reference sequence). The CDR3 runs 17 residues.

In regard to this clone: Different DNA sequences within this sample yield the same CDR3. This chain joins TRBV4-1 and TRBJ1-2, with a tentative D call TRBD1 (6 bases). V gave up 1 base and J gave up 2 bases, with 8 bases separating them. The V gene's germline CDR1 is MGHRA and CDR2 YSYEKL. The CDR3 loop spans 14 amino acids. The DNA of the CDR3 is TGCGCCAGCAGCCAAGGACAGGAGAACTATGGCTACACCTTC. Its translation: CASSQGQENYGYTF.

This clone was recorded only once. The CDR3 bases are TGTGCCAGCAGTTACGGCAGGCACGAGCAGTACTTC. This encodes CASSYGRHEQYF. This chain uses TRBV6-2 or TRBV6-3 with TRBJ2-7; D is ambiguous. Trimming took off 2 bases at V and 5 bases at J, with 7 bases between the two ends. Germline V lookup: CDR1 MNHEY, CDR2 SVGEGT. The CDR3 consists of 12 residues.

CDR3 region: CASSQDGGGGLSYNEQFF. CDR3 coding DNA: TGTGCCAGCAGCCAAGACGGTGGCGGGGGGCTCTCCTACAATGAGCAGTTCTTC. V and J are TRBV3-1 (or the pseudogene TRBV3-2) and TRBJ2-1; the match to TRBD2 covers 8 bases. The junction had 7 bases not matched to a gene; V was cut back by 0 bases and J by 0 bases. The germline V gene has CDR1 LGHDT and CDR2 YNNKEL (reference sequence). The CDR3 extends over 18 amino acids.

The V and J genes are TRBV6-1 and TRBJ2-2; the D is unclear. This CDR3 comprises 17 residues. V gave up 2 bases and J gave up 4 bases, with 17 bases separating them. In germline, CDR1 is MNHNS, CDR2 SASEGT. CDR3 region: CASSEFSFGFSTGELFF. The CDR3 DNA is TGTGCCAGCAGTGAATTCTCTTTTGGGTTTAGCACCGGGGAGCTGTTTTTT.

The chain links TRBV18 to TRBJ1-1; 10 nucleotides line up with TRBD1. Trimming removed 5 bases from V and 10 bases from J; junction bases left unmatched: 7. CDR3 length: 13 amino acids. CDR1 is KGHSH, CDR2 LQKENI, per germline. The CDR3 DNA is TGTGCCAGCTCATACCACGGACAGGGGGGAGCTTTCTTT. Its translation: CASSYHGQGGAFF.

This chain joins TRBV5-4 and TRBJ1-4, with unresolved D. Trimming stripped 4 bases from V and 10 bases from J, with 14 bases between. Germline CDR1 is SGHNT and CDR2 is YYREEE (reference sequence). The CDR3 length is 13 residues. CDR3 amino acids: CASSDEPMSKLFF. Here the CDR3 DNA reads TGTGCCAGCAGCGACGAACCCATGTCAAAACTGTTTTTT. The variable domain in full, completed from reference TRBV5-4 and TRBJ1-4, reads ETGVTQSPTHLIKTRGQQVTLRCSSQSGHNTVSWYQQALGQGPQFIFQYYREEENGRGNFPPRFSGLQFPNYSSELNVNALELDDSALYLCASSDEPMSKLFFGSGTQLSVL.